The next 18 T cell receptor beta chains were all read from a single sample in a study of response to subunit inactivated influenza vaccine. TCRdb re-called the RT-PCR reads with MiXCR, one entry per CDR3 protein. The sample has roughly 520,000 distinct CDR3 sequences, roughly 27% seen once. The input for sequencing was CD4+ T cells sorted from PBMCs, taken 5 to 6 days after vaccination. The receptors stem from a middle-aged man who received an inactivated influenza vaccine.

The V and J genes are TRBV10-1 and TRBJ2-2; tentatively, D is TRBD2 (6 bases). Germline V gene data show CDR1 as WNHNN and CDR2 as SYGVQD (reference sequence). The CDR3 runs to 14 residues. V shed 3 bases and J shed 5 bases, with 10 bases lying between them. The CDR3 sequence: CASSDGGRTGELFF. The CDR3 DNA sequence: TGCGCCAGCAGTGACGGAGGGCGGACCGGGGAGCTGTTTTTT.

The chain joins TRBV6-1 to TRBJ2-1; TRBD2 matches 7 bases. Germline-derived CDR1 and CDR2 are MNHNS and SASEGT. Trimming removed 5 bases from V and 9 bases from J; junction bases left unmatched: 13. This CDR3 contains 15 residues. The CDR3 sequence is CASSTRGVREGEQFF. For the CDR3, the DNA is TGTGCCAGCAGTACCCGGGGGGTGAGAGAAGGTGAGCAGTTCTTC.

The V call is TRBV29-1, the J call TRBJ2-1; D is tentatively TRBD1 or TRBD2 (5 bases each). In germline, CDR1 is SQVTM, CDR2 ANQGSEA. This CDR3 has 14 residues. V gave up 4 bases and J gave up 0 bases, with 10 bases separating them. Here the CDR3 DNA reads TGCAGCGTTGCCGGGGCGAGCTCCTACAATGAGCAGTTCTTC. Its protein is CSVAGASSYNEQFF.

The chain combines TRBV7-2 with TRBJ1-2; D is perhaps TRBD1 (6 bases). Germline assignment: CDR1 SGHTA and CDR2 FQGNSA. The CDR3 totals 15 residues. V was pared by 0 bases and J by 0 bases, with 8 bases between. CDR3 nucleotide sequence: TGTGCCAGCAGCTTAGCACGGACAGCTAACTATGGCTACACCTTC. It codes for CASSLARTANYGYTF.

V is TRBV4-3 and J is TRBJ2-7, with D possibly matching TRBD1 (6 bases). The CDR3 is 14 residues long. Germline V gives CDR1 LGHNA, CDR2 YSLEER. Trimming removed 4 bases from V and 1 base from J, with 11 bases in between. CDR3 nucleotides: TGCGCCAGCAGCCCCTGGACAGATTCCTACGAGCAGTACTTC. This codes for CASSPWTDSYEQYF.

The rearrangement joins TRBV9 to TRBJ2-5; D gene unclear. Germline V gene lookup returns CDR1 SGDLS and CDR2 YYNGEE. This CDR3 spans 12 amino acids. V was clipped by 4 bases and J by 4 bases, with 8 bases between them. CDR3 coding DNA: TGTGCCAGCAGCCGGGCAGGAGAGACCCAGTACTTC. Its translation is CASSRAGETQYF.

This clonotype was seen a handful of times. The chain links TRBV19 to TRBJ1-1; no firm D call. V was cut by 6 bases and J by 1 base, with 15 bases left in between. The germline gives CDR1 LNHDA, CDR2 SQIVND (reference sequence). The CDR3 covers 15 residues. CDR3 coding DNA: TGTGCCAGTAGCGGGGAACTTCCCTGGAACACTGAAGCTTTCTTT. It specifies CASSGELPWNTEAFF.

The CDR3 region is CASSPRGMGDTQYF. The DNA for the CDR3 is TGTGCCAGCAGCCCGAGGGGGATGGGGGATACGCAGTATTTT. This chain joins TRBV7-9 and TRBJ2-3; a weak D match, TRBD1 (6 bases). Germline values: CDR1 SEHNR, CDR2 FQNEAQ (reference sequence). V lost 5 bases, J lost 6 bases, and 15 bases lay in between. The CDR3 is made up of 14 amino acids.

V gene TRBV6-5 combines with J gene TRBJ2-7; TRBD2 matches at 10 bases. V was pared by 4 bases and J by 3 bases, with 3 bases of the junction left unmatched. The germline CDR1 and CDR2 sequences are MNHEY and SVGAGI. This CDR3 has 14 residues. The CDR3 sequence is CASSSGLALYEQYF. The CDR3 DNA reads as TGTGCCAGCAGTTCGGGACTAGCGCTCTACGAGCAGTACTTC.

The gene calls are TRBV12-3 or TRBV12-4 and TRBJ1-2; D not certain. V lost 3 bases, J lost 3 bases, and 8 bases lay in between. This CDR3 has 13 amino acids. CDR3 bases: TGTGCCAGCAGTTTCTGGACCGACTATGGCTACACCTTC. This sequence encodes CASSFWTDYGYTF.

The table lists this clonotype with a few counts. This chain joins TRBV5-1 and TRBJ2-1, with a possible D match to TRBD2 (5 bases). Germline CDR1 reads SGHRS; CDR2 reads YFSETQ. There are 14 residues in the CDR3. Deletions cut 6 bases from V and 1 base from J, with 11 bases between. The CDR3 coding sequence is TGCGCCAGCACGGTGGGGAGTTCCTACAATGAGCAGTTCTTC. Translated, it gives CASTVGSSYNEQFF.

This clonotype came up a few times. This chain connects TRBV7-3 to TRBJ2-1; 9 nucleotides align to TRBD2. V lost 5 bases, J lost 9 bases, and 14 bases stayed unmatched. The CDR3 runs 16 residues. CDR1 SGHTA and CDR2 FQGTGA come from the germline V gene. This chain's CDR3 is CASSPGVTSGASEQFF. CDR3 coding DNA: TGTGCCAGCAGCCCGGGGGTGACTAGCGGAGCTAGTGAGCAGTTCTTC.

This clonotype has only one observation. The gene calls are TRBV6-2 or TRBV6-3 and TRBJ2-5; 11 bases are a match to TRBD1. The germline V gene has CDR1 MNHEY and CDR2 SVGEGT. The CDR3 spans 17 residues. The V gene end was trimmed by 3 bases and the J gene end by 3 bases; junction bases not matched to a gene: 9. The CDR3 region is CASSYRIRDRGKETQYF. The CDR3 DNA reads TGTGCCAGCAGTTATAGGATCCGGGACAGGGGGAAAGAGACCCAGTACTTC.

The V and J genes are TRBV4-3 and TRBJ2-7; no firm D call. This CDR3 spans 15 amino acids. CDR1 LGHNA and CDR2 YSLEER come from the germline V gene. V shed 0 bases and J shed 2 bases, with 11 bases lying between them. The CDR3 region has the DNA TGCGCCAGCAGCCAAGACTCAACGAGGCCCTACGAGCAGTACTTC. This translates into CASSQDSTRPYEQYF.

The chain links TRBV12-3 or TRBV12-4 to TRBJ2-7; 10 positions match TRBD2. V lost 4 bases to trimming and J lost 5 bases; unmatched junction nucleotides: 14. CDR3 length equals 17 residues. The CDR3 DNA follows: TGTGCCAGCAGTTGGGATCCTGGACTAGCGGATCCTCACGAGCAGTACTTC. It encodes CASSWDPGLADPHEQYF.

In its sample, this clonotype was seen a few times. The chain carries TRBV3-1 and TRBJ2-1; D may be TRBD2 (5 bases). Germline V CDR1 and CDR2: LGHDT, YNNKEL (reference sequence). V lost 3 bases, J lost 13 bases, and 10 bases lay in between. The CDR3 sequence is 11 residues long. The CDR3 coding sequence is TGTGCCAGCAGCCAGAGCGGTCACCAGTTCTTC. This encodes CASSQSGHQFF.

The chain joins TRBV7-8 to TRBJ1-2, with unresolved D. The V end lost 5 bases, the J end lost 7 bases, and 17 bases lay between the germline ends. Germline lookup yields CDR1 SGHVS and CDR2 FQNEAQ. This CDR3 is built from 14 residues. CDR3 sequence reads: CASSAREVEAGYTF. In DNA, the CDR3 is TGTGCCAGCAGCGCGCGAGAGGTCGAGGCTGGCTACACCTTC. Using reference TRBV7-8 and TRBJ1-2 for the parts outside the CDR3, the full variable domain is GAGVSQSPRYKVAKRGQDVALRCDPISGHVSLFWYQQALGQGPEFLTYFQNEAQLDKSGLPSDRFFAERPEGSVSTLKIQRTQQEDSAVYLCASSAREVEAGYTFGSGTRLTVV.

The chain has TRBV20-1 and TRBJ2-5; D is tentatively TRBD1 or TRBD2 (5 bases each). This CDR3 has 11 residues. Trimming shortened V by 3 bases and J by 8 bases, and 10 bases separated the two germline ends. CDR1 DFQATT and CDR2 SNEGSKA come from the germline V gene (reference sequence). The CDR3 sequence: CSARPRDTQYF. CDR3 nucleotides: TGCAGTGCTAGGCCCAGGGACACCCAGTACTTC.